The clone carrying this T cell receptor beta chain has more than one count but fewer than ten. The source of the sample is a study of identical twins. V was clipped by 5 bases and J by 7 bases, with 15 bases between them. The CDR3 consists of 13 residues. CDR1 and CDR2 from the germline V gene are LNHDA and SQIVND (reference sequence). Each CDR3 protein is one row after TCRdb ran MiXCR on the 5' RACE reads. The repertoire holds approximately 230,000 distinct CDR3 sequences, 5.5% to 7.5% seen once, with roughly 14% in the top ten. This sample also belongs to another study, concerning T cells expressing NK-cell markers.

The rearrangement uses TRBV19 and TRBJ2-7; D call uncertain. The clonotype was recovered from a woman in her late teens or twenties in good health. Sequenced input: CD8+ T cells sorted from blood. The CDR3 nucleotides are TGTGCCAGTAGTCAGTCAGGCGTCTGGGAGCAGTACTTC. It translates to CASSQSGVWEQYF.